Included here is one T cell receptor beta chain sequence, with context. Its antigen is not yet known. Base qualities were left out, and no much larger clone turns up one base away. The CDR3 regions of human TCRbeta chains were analyzed by immunosequencing. In the original analysis: Repertoire TCRs were checked for matches against a reference library of SARS-CoV-2-specific TCRs that had been generated using the MIRA antigen-specificity platform. Breadth was defined as the fraction of unique TCRs that were SARS-CoV-2-associated. Depth was defined as the fraction of total T cells that were SARS-CoV-2-associated. Using the MIRA data, every spike-specific TCR was mapped to the spike region that the TCR reacted to and assigned to either a CD4 or a CD8 class. Log10-transformed breadth and depth values were compared by one-way ANOVA with Sidak's multiple comparisons tests. TCRdb carries this immuneACCESS record with in-frame sequences only. Its versions omit some clonotypes, under half of them owing to an unresolved V gene in the studies checked, with the rest unexplained. V and J calls and clone size are those listed in that table; D and trimming were worked out from the DNA. Present in this sample are under 80,000 clones, around 85% of which were seen just once. 26% of the sample is taken by the ten largest.

These data come from a study of T cell responses to AZD1222 COVID-19 vaccine (dated by TCRdb to 2020 to 2023). With regard to the full study: TCR sequencing covered 230 or so trial participants: 200 to 220 given two doses of AZD1222 and 26 given two doses of MenACWY control vaccine. Enrollment into the trials was organized by age into subgroups of 18-55, 56-69 and 70-plus years, and those subgroups contained roughly 150, 30 and 60 TCR-sequenced participants, respectively.

Here is what the overall study found, with its caveats: Because no day 14 peak-response samples were available, repertoires were characterized only after the peak T cell response. The 56-69-year group was small, and its depth increase did not reach significance, likely because of low power. Participants were mostly white British, with more females than males. The authors suggested clonal diversity may have been underestimated. Only five to seven AZD1222 recipients were SARS-CoV-2 seropositive at baseline, limiting conclusions about previously exposed vaccinees. CD4 TCRs associated with the vaccine covered the entire spike protein, and the dominant responses were in regions 160-218 and 743-854. Reportedly, close to half of the unique spike-specific TCRs recognized epitopes lying outside the regions that are mutated in the B.1.351 and B.1.1.7 variants. After two AZD1222 doses, spike-specific TCR breadth and depth were significantly higher than at day 0 and than in MenACWY recipients.

As encoded in the germline V gene, CDR1 is SGHVS while CDR2 is FNYEAQ. There are 15 amino acids in the CDR3, from cysteine to phenylalanine inclusive. Of all the DNA, just the CDR3 is kept, 45 bases in frame from base 1. At the junction V is shortened by 3 bases and J by 0 bases, with 8 bases in between. The time point label, as the study defines it: about 28 days (+/-7) after the second vaccine dose. AZD1222 recipients given second doses at about 4 weeks or at about 12 weeks were pooled, since spike-specific TCR depth and breadth were not found to differ between the two schedules. Samples from vaccinated people were obtained from the UK trials COV001 and COV002, which included a single-blind randomized controlled phase 2/3 trial of AZD1222 (ChAdOx1 nCoV-19) in healthy adults. For TCRbeta chain sequencing, PBMC samples from trial participants were taken at day 0 and at day 28 after the second dose.

Sample: peripheral blood, taken 28 days after the second AZD1222 dose. The rearrangement joined TRBV7-6 to TRBJ1-4, with an unclear D gene assignment. The TCR comes from an adult who received the AZD1222 COVID-19 vaccine. The CDR3 in this case is CASSFTASTNEKLFF. The DNA reads as follows: TGTGCCAGCAGCTTCACAGCTTCAACTAATGAAAAACTGTTTTTT.